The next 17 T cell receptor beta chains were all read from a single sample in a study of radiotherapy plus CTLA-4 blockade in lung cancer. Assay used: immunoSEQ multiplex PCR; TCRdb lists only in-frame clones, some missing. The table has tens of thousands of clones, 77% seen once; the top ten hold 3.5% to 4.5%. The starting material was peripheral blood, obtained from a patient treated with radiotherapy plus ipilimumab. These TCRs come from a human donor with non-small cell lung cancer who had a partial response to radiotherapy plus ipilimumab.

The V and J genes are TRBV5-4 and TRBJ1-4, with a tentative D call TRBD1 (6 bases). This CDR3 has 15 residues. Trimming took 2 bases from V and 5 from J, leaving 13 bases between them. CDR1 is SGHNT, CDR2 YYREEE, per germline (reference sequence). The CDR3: CASSLEQGGNEKLFF. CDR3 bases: TGTGCCAGCAGCTTAGAACAGGGCGGAAATGAAAAACTGTTTTTT.

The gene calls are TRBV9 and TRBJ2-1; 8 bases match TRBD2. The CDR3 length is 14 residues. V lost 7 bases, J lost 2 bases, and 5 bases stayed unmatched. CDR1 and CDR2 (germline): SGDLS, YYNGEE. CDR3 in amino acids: CASSFGGAYNEQFF. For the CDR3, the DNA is TGTGCCAGCTCATTCGGGGGGGCCTACAATGAGCAGTTCTTC.

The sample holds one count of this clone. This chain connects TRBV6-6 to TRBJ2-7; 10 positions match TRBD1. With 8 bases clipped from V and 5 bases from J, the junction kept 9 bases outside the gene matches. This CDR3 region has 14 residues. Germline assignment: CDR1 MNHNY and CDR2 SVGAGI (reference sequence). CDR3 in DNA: TGTGCCAGCGCCAGGGGACAGGGGAATCACGAGCAGTACTTC. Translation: CASARGQGNHEQYF.

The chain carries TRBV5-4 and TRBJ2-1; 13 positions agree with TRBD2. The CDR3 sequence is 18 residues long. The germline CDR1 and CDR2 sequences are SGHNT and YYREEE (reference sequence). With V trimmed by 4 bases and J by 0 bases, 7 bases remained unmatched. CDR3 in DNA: TGTGCCAGCAGCCCAGGACTAGCGGGGGCCACCTCCTACAATGAGCAGTTCTTC. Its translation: CASSPGLAGATSYNEQFF. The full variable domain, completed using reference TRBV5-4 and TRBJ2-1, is ETGVTQSPTHLIKTRGQQVTLRCSSQSGHNTVSWYQQALGQGPQFIFQYYREEENGRGNFPPRFSGLQFPNYSSELNVNALELDDSALYLCASSPGLAGATSYNEQFFGPGTRLTVL.

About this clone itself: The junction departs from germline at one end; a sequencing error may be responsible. In nucleotides, the CDR3 is TGTGCCAGCATCGAAGCCCCACAGGGACAAGGGACCCAGTACTTC. Encoded protein: CASIEAPQGQGTQYF. The chain joins TRBV2 to TRBJ2-5; D may be TRBD1 (6 bases). CDR1 and CDR2 (germline): SNHLY, FYNNEI. The CDR3 extends over 15 amino acids.

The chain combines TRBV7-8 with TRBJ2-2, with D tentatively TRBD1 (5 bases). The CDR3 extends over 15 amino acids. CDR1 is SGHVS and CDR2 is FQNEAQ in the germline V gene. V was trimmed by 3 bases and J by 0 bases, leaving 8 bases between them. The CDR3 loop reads CASSFDSTNTGELFF. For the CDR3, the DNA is TGTGCCAGCAGCTTCGACAGCACGAACACCGGGGAGCTGTTTTTT.

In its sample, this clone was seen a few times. CDR3 DNA sequence: TGTGCCAGTAGTAAAGGAGGGACAGGGTCTCTAACTGAAGCTTTCTTT. As protein: CASSKGGTGSLTEAFF. The J gene is TRBJ1-1, the V gene TRBV19; 9 nucleotides match TRBD1. This CDR3 contains 16 residues. Germline values: CDR1 LNHDA, CDR2 SQIVND (reference sequence). J was trimmed by 5 bases and V by 4 bases; bases with no gene match: 11.

CDR3 bases: TGCGCCAGCAGCTTGGCGACTAGCGGGGCCTACAATGAGCAGTTCTTC. This codes for CASSLATSGAYNEQFF. This chain joins TRBV5-1 and TRBJ2-1, with TRBD2 identical over 11 bases. This CDR3 region has 16 residues. J gave up 2 bases and V 0 bases, and 1 base lay outside the gene matches. CDR1 is SGHRS, CDR2 YFSETQ, per germline.

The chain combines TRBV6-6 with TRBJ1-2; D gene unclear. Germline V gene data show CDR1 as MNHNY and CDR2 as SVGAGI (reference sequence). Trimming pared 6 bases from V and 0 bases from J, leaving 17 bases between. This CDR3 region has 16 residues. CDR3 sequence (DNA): TGTGCCAGCAGCATTCACCTCCGGGGTGCTAACTATGGCTACACCTTC. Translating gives CASSIHLRGANYGYTF.

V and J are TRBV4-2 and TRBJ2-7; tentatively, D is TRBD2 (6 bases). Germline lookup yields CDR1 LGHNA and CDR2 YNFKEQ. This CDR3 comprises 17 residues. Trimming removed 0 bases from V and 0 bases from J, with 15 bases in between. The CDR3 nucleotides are TGTGCCAGCAGCCAAGAAGTAGCTAGCGTTAGCTCCTACGAGCAGTACTTC. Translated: CASSQEVASVSSYEQYF.

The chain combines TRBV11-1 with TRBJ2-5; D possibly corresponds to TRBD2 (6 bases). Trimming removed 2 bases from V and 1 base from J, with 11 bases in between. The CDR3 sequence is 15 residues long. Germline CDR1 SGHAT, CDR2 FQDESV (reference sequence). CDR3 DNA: TGTGCCAGCAGCTTAAATAGCGGACCCCAAGAGACCCAGTACTTC. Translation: CASSLNSGPQETQYF.

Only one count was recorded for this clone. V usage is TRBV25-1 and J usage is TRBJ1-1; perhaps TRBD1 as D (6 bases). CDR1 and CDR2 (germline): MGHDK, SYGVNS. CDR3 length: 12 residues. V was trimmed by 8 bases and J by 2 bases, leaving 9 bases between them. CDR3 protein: CASSRGNTEAFF. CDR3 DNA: TGTGCCAGCTCCAGGGGCAACACTGAAGCTTTCTTT.

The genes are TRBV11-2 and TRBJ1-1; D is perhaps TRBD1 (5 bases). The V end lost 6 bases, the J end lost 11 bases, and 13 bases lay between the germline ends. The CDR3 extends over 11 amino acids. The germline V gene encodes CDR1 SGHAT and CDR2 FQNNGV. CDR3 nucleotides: TGTGCCAGCAGACGGGGGGACTGGGCTTTCTTT. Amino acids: CASRRGDWAFF.

The CDR3 DNA is TGTGCCAGCAGCTTGGCGAGGGGGCAACTTGGCTACACCTTC. Residues: CASSLARGQLGYTF. The chain recombines TRBV5-4 with TRBJ1-2, with 7 nucleotides matching TRBD1. Germline CDR1 is SGHNT and CDR2 is YYREEE (reference sequence). Trimming cost V 0 bases and J 7 bases; bases outside gene matches: 6. This CDR3 comprises 14 residues.

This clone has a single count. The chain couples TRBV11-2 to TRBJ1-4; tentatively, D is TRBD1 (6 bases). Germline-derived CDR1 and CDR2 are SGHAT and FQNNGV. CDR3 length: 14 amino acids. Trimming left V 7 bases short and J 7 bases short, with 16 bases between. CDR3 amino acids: CASTMGQGGEKLFF. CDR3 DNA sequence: TGTGCCAGCACCATGGGGCAAGGGGGTGAAAAACTGTTTTTT. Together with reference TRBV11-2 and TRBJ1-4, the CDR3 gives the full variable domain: EAGVAQSPRYKIIEKRQSVAFWCNPISGHATLYWYQQILGQGPKLLIQFQNNGVVDDSQLPKDRFSAERLKGVDSTLKIQPAKLEDSAVYLCASTMGQGGEKLFFGSGTQLSVL.

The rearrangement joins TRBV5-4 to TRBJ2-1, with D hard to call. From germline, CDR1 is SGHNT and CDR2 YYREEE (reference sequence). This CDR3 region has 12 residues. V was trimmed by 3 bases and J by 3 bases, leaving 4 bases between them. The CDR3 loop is CASSSGYNEQFF. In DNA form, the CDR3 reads TGTGCCAGCAGCTCGGGCTACAATGAGCAGTTCTTC.

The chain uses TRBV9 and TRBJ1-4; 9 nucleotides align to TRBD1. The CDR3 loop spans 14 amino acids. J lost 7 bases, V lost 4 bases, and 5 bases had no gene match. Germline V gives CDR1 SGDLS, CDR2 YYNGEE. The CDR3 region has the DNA TGTGCCAGCAGCCCCAGGACAGGGGTTGAAAAACTGTTTTTT. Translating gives CASSPRTGVEKLFF.